This T cell receptor beta chain appears in the sequencing data of a study of blood T cell repertoires in COVID-19. Study-level information: Acute and convalescent COVID-19 samples came from the United States, Italy and Spain. T cells, B-cell-depleted T cells, or PBMCs provided the cDNA or gDNA that served as material.

From germline, CDR1 is SGHRS and CDR2 YFSETQ. This CDR3 spans 12 amino acids. Trimming removed 0 bases at V and 9 bases at J, with 7 bases between. Under the authors' procedure: The authors estimated nucleated cell counts from reference gene primer amplification. TCRdb keeps only in-frame clones here, not all; method: immunoSEQ multiplex PCR. The DNA was the basis for D and trimming; V, J and clone size are from that table. The repertoire consists of some 240,000 clones, with 82% occurring once and the leading ten covering around 12%. The chain combines TRBV5-1 with TRBJ1-3; TRBD1 might be the D (6 bases). The clonotype was recovered from a woman aged 55-70 years with active or convalescent COVID-19. The sequenced material came from peripheral blood. DNA for the CDR3: TGCGCCAGCAGCTTGGTAGGGGGCACCATATATTTT. This codes for CASSLVGGTIYF.